The sequence of this T cell receptor beta chain was determined in a study of response to subunit inactivated influenza vaccine. This clonotype was observed a few times. TCRdb fed the RT-PCR reads into MiXCR, producing one record per CDR3 protein. The sample holds approximately 500,000 distinct CDR3 sequences, 20% to 25% seen once. The CDR3 covers 15 residues. V lost 0 bases, J lost 2 bases, and 10 bases lay in between. CDR1 and CDR2 from the germline V gene are SGHVS and FQNEAQ. The same sample was also used in a study of T cells expressing NK-cell markers. That report notes: The TCR beta cDNA came from 5'RACE template switching with UMIs. The authors derived TCR beta repertoires from sorted CD3+CD56+NKG2C+, CD3+CD56+NKG2C- and CD3+CD56-NKG2C+ T cells. Most of the eight sequenced donors were classified as HCMV-seropositive, and one was classified as seronegative. Similarly, these clonotypes led the CD3+CD56-NKG2C+ fraction as well in a handful of donors.

V usage is TRBV7-8 and J usage is TRBJ2-5; either TRBD1 or TRBD2 may fit D (5 bases each). The sample was CD4+ T cells sorted from PBMCs, taken 11 to 12 days after vaccination. The clonotype comes from a man between 50 and 59 years old who received an inactivated influenza vaccine. Here the CDR3 DNA reads TGTGCCAGCAGCTTAGCAACGGGACCGCAAGAGACCCAGTACTTC. Encoded protein: CASSLATGPQETQYF. Supplemented by reference TRBV7-8 and TRBJ2-5, the full variable domain reads GAGVSQSPRYKVAKRGQDVALRCDPISGHVSLFWYQQALGQGPEFLTYFQNEAQLDKSGLPSDRFFAERPEGSVSTLKIQRTQQEDSAVYLCASSLATGPQETQYFGPGTRLLVL.